These T cell receptor beta chains were read from a single sample in a study of T cell repertoires in aging, cancer and after chemotherapy. One entry per CDR3 protein, called by TCRdb with MiXCR from the multiplex PCR reads. In the table there are roughly 3,200 distinct CDR3 sequences, 20% to 30% of which are singletons. The sequencing input was blood. These TCRs come from a human donor with a solid tumor. Each CDR3 is given with its conserved first and last residue. A D gene is named only where the DNA matches it firmly. Clone size is shown for a subset of rows, as once, few, many or a class of expanded clone.

TRBD1	TRBJ2-1	TRBV15	medium-sized	TGTGCCACCAGCAGAGTGCCACCGGGACAGGGGGCCAATGAGCAGTTCTTC	CATSRVPPGQGANEQFF
TRBD2	TRBJ2-1	TRBV5-6	.	TGTGCCAGCAGCCCCCTGTCTAGCGGGGAATGGGATGAGCAGTTCTTC	CASSPLSSGEWDEQFF
.	TRBJ2-7	TRBV6-5	medium-sized	TGTGCCAGCAGTTACTCCATCGACGTTTCCTACGAGCAGTACTTC	CASSYSIDVSYEQYF
.	TRBJ2-2	TRBV19	.	TGTGCCAGTAGTATATCGTTAGGGAACACCGGGGAGCTGTTTTTT	CASSISLGNTGELFF
.	TRBJ2-1	TRBV4-3	.	TGCGCCAGCAGCCAAGAGCTATCCTACAATGAGCAGTTCTTC	CASSQELSYNEQFF
TRBD2	TRBJ2-1	TRBV20-1	few	TGCAGTGCTCTTAGCGGGGGGGCCTACAATGAGCAGTTCTTC	CSALSGGAYNEQFF
.	TRBJ1-2	TRBV4-3	many	TGCGCCAGCAGCCAAGATCAGGAAGGCATCTATGGCTACACCTTC	CASSQDQEGIYGYTF
.	TRBJ1-5	TRBV20-1	.	TGCAGTGCTAGGTCGGGTGGCAATCAGCCCCAGCATTTT	CSARSGGNQPQHF
.	TRBJ2-5	TRBV12-3/TRBV12-4	large	TGTGCCAGCAGTTTAACAGTTCAAGAGACCCAGTACTTC	CASSLTVQETQYF
.	TRBJ1-4	TRBV19	large	TGTGCCAGTAGTACCATGACAGGAAGAGATCTCATACTGTTTTTT	CASSTMTGRDLILFF
TRBD1	TRBJ2-7	TRBV5-8	.	TGTGCCAGCAGTCGGACAGGGAGGTGGGTTAAGGGATACGAAGAGCAGTACTTC	CASSRTGRWVKGYEEQYF
TRBD2	TRBJ2-3	TRBV29-1	once	TGCAGCGCGACGGGACTAGCGGGATTGACAGATACGCAGTATTTT	CSATGLAGLTDTQYF
.	TRBJ1-1	TRBV6-1	medium-sized	TGTGCCAGCAGTCTTACAGGGAACACTGAAGCTTTCTTT	CASSLTGNTEAFF
.	TRBJ1-1	TRBV5-1	.	TGCGCCAGCAGCTTGGATTCTTCAAAGAGGGACACTGAAGCTTTCTTT	CASSLDSSKRDTEAFF
.	TRBJ1-2	TRBV19	medium-sized	TGTGCCAGTAGTATAGGGACGGAATCCTATGGCTACACCTTC	CASSIGTESYGYTF
.	TRBJ2-2	TRBV6-2/TRBV6-3	medium-sized	TGTGCCAGCAGCTTAAACAGGGCGGCCGGGGAGCTGTTTTTT	CASSLNRAAGELFF
.	TRBJ1-1	TRBV6-5	.	TGTGCCAGCAGTGGAGAGAGGGGGACTGAAGCTTTCTTT	CASSGERGTEAFF
TRBD1	TRBJ1-5	TRBV7-9	.	TGTGCCAGCAGCTCCGCACCGACAGGGTATAGGGATCAGCCCCAGCATTTT	CASSSAPTGYRDQPQHF
.	TRBJ2-7	TRBV21-1	.	TGTGCCAGCAGCAAAGCATACGGGTTCGGGGCAGTTTACGAGCAGTACTTC	CASSKAYGFGAVYEQYF
.	TRBJ1-1	TRBV28	.	TGTGCCAGCAGTTTATTGAGTCCGGGGGGCACTGAAGCTTTCTTT	CASSLLSPGGTEAFF
TRBD2	TRBJ2-1	TRBV5-4	medium-sized	TGTGCCAGCAGCTTGACCTCCGGGAGGGTAAGGGGTGAGCAGTTCTTC	CASSLTSGRVRGEQFF
TRBD2	TRBJ2-7	TRBV27	medium-sized	TGTGCCAGCAGTCACCGGAGTAGCGGGGGGTACGAGCAGTACTTC	CASSHRSSGGYEQYF
TRBD1	TRBJ2-2	TRBV6-5	medium-sized	TGTGCCAGCAGTTCCCGACAGGGGAAAAGGACCGGGGAGCTGTTTTTT	CASSSRQGKRTGELFF
.	TRBJ2-3	TRBV15	large	TGTGCCACCAGCAGAGATGGGGCAGATACGCAGTATTTT	CATSRDGADTQYF
.	TRBJ2-7	TRBV5-1	.	TGCGCCAGCAGCGTGGAAGGGGGTAGGTCCTACGAGCAGTACTTC	CASSVEGGRSYEQYF
TRBD2	TRBJ2-1	TRBV24-1	.	TGTGCCACCAGTGATCGCGGGAGCGCCTCAGGCTCCTACAATGAGCAGTTCTTC	CATSDRGSASGSYNEQFF
TRBD1	TRBJ1-1	TRBV19	medium-sized	TGTGCCAGTAAGGAGTGGACAGGGGGCCCGAACACTGAAGCTTTCTTT	CASKEWTGGPNTEAFF
TRBD1	TRBJ2-1	TRBV18	medium-sized	TGTGCCAGCTCACCACCCGGACAGGGTATAAACCAAGGTGAGCAGTTCTTC	CASSPPGQGINQGEQFF
.	TRBJ1-2	TRBV7-2	.	TGTGTTAGCAGCTTAGTAGTTGAACAGACCTATGGCTACACCTTC	CVSSLVVEQTYGYTF
.	TRBJ1-2	TRBV19	medium-sized	TGTGCCAGTAGCGGGCCCAGGGGCCAGGAAGACTATGGCTACACCTTC	CASSGPRGQEDYGYTF
.	TRBJ2-2	TRBV29-1	large	TGCAGCGTCCGTTTCGGTGGGACCGGGGAGCTGTTTTTT	CSVRFGGTGELFF
TRBD1	TRBJ1-6	TRBV12-3/TRBV12-4	once	TGTGCCAGCAGTAAGGGACAGCCAAATTCACCCCTCCACTTT	CASSKGQPNSPLHF
.	TRBJ1-1	TRBV20-1	few	TGCAGTGCTCGTCGGGGCCCGCGCACTGAAGCTTTCTTT	CSARRGPRTEAFF
.	TRBJ1-3	TRBV27	medium-sized	TGTGCCAGCAGTCCCTCGCTTGGGGGAAACACCATATATTTT	CASSPSLGGNTIYF
.	TRBJ1-2	TRBV20-1	few	TGCAGTGCTAGACACCCGAGGGAGGTACTGTTC	CSARHPREVLF
.	TRBJ2-7	TRBV5-5	medium-sized	TGTGCCAGCAGCTCGACAGACTACGAGCAGTACTTC	CASSSTDYEQYF
TRBD1	TRBJ1-2	TRBV19	medium-sized	TGTGCCAGTAGTAACCACCAGGACAGGCGTTCAGGTGGCTACACCTTC	CASSNHQDRRSGGYTF
.	TRBJ1-6	TRBV5-1	medium-sized	TGCGCCAGCAGCTTGTTCCCAGGTGATAATTCACCCCTCCACTTT	CASSLFPGDNSPLHF
.	TRBJ1-5	TRBV6-2/TRBV6-3	medium-sized	TGTGCCAGCAGCAGGCCCCCCGACACGGTCATTCAGCCCCAGCATTTT	CASSRPPDTVIQPQHF
TRBD2	TRBJ2-3	TRBV6-1	.	TGTGCCAGCGGGACTAGCGGGGGGGAGAGAGATACGCAGTATTTT	CASGTSGGERDTQYF
.	TRBJ2-7	TRBV7-2	few	TGTGCCAGCAGCGGCACTGCGGGACGGTCCTACGAGCAGTACTTC	CASSGTAGRSYEQYF
TRBD1	TRBJ2-1	TRBV20-1	few	TGCAGTGCTATAAGTCGGACAGGGGGCGCCTACAATGAGCAGTTCTTC	CSAISRTGGAYNEQFF
TRBD1	TRBJ1-6	TRBV6-6	medium-sized	TGTGCCAGCAGTTATCAAGCCGGGACAGGAGATTCACCCCTCCACTTT	CASSYQAGTGDSPLHF
.	TRBJ1-1	TRBV20-1	.	TGCAGTGCTAGAACCACACCTGGCCCTATGGGCACTGAAGCTTTCTTT	CSARTTPGPMGTEAFF
.	TRBJ2-1	TRBV20-1	few	TGCAGTGCTAGAGACCCAGGACGGAGCTCCTACAATGAGCAGTTCTTC	CSARDPGRSSYNEQFF
.	TRBJ2-1	TRBV5-1	few	TGCGCCAGCAGCATATTAGGGGGGGGCCCTTACAATGAGCAGTTCTTC	CASSILGGGPYNEQFF
TRBD1	TRBJ1-2	TRBV20-1	.	TGCAGTGCTACAAGACAGGGGGCGCTTCGTGGCTACACCTTC	CSATRQGALRGYTF
TRBD1	TRBJ1-4	TRBV5-4	medium-sized	TGTGCCAGCAGCCTAGGGACAGGGAACACGGAAAAACTGTTTTTT	CASSLGTGNTEKLFF
.	TRBJ2-1	TRBV11-2	few	TGTGCCAGCAGCTCGGGACTGATCGCCTACAATGAGCAGTTCTTC	CASSSGLIAYNEQFF
TRBD1	TRBJ2-2	TRBV5-6	.	TGTGCCAGCAGCACGACAGGGATGGCCGGGGAGCTGTTTTTT	CASSTTGMAGELFF
.	TRBJ1-2	TRBV6-5	medium-sized	TGTGCCAGCAGGGAACGGGACTTGAATGGCTACACCTTC	CASRERDLNGYTF
TRBD1	TRBJ1-2	TRBV19	.	TGTGCCAGTAGTCCCCAATCCGGGACAGTCTATGGCTACACCTTC	CASSPQSGTVYGYTF
TRBD2	TRBJ2-7	TRBV6-1	.	TGTGCCAGCAGTGAGGTCCCGGGACTAGCGGGAGCGACCTACGAGCAGTACTTC	CASSEVPGLAGATYEQYF
TRBD1	TRBJ2-7	TRBV6-5	medium-sized	TGTGCCAGCAGCCAGGGACAGGGGAATTACGAGCAGTACTTC	CASSQGQGNYEQYF
.	TRBJ2-6	TRBV5-4	medium-sized	TGTGCCAGCAGCTTGTTTTCAGGGACTGGGGCCAACGTCCTGACTTTC	CASSLFSGTGANVLTF
.	TRBJ2-2	TRBV6-5	large	TGTGCCAGCAGTTACTCACACAGTCCGAACACCGGGGAGCTGTTTTTT	CASSYSHSPNTGELFF
TRBD1	TRBJ2-7	TRBV5-1	.	TGCGCCAGCAAACAAGGGACAGGGATATCCTACGAGCAGTACTTC	CASKQGTGISYEQYF
.	TRBJ1-4	TRBV18	medium-sized	TGTGCCAGCTCACCATGGGGAGGAGCGGATGAAAAACTGTTTTTT	CASSPWGGADEKLFF
TRBD1	TRBJ1-2	TRBV27	medium-sized	TGTGCCAGCGGCAGCCATCTGACAGGGTACTATGGCTACACCTTC	CASGSHLTGYYGYTF